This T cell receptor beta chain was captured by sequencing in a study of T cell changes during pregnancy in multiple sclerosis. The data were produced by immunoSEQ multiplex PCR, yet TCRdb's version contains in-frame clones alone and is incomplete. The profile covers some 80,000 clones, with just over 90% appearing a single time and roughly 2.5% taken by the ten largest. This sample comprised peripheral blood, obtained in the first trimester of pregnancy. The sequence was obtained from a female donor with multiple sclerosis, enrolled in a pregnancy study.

CDR3 coding DNA: TGTGCCACCAGCAGGGACAGGGGGGACGGCTACACCTTC. Translated: CATSRDRGDGYTF. This chain joins TRBV15 and TRBJ1-2; 10 positions agree with TRBD1. J lost 8 bases, V lost 3 bases, and 3 bases had no gene match. The CDR3 has 13 residues. CDR1 and CDR2 (germline): LNHNV, YYDKDF (reference sequence).